This T cell receptor beta chain was sequenced in a study of blood T cell repertoires in COVID-19. The CDR3 has 16 amino acids. Data came from immunoSEQ multiplex PCR; TCRdb stores just in-frame clones and leaves some out. The sample includes approximately 290,000 clones, around 89% seen only once; the top ten take around 0.84%. Sequenced material: peripheral blood. The receptor comes from a man aged 25-45 years with acute or convalescent COVID-19. The genes are TRBV21-1 and TRBJ1-2. TRBV21-1 is marked as a pseudogene. In nucleotides, the CDR3 is TGTGCCAGCAGCAAAGAAGGTATCGGGGTAGTGCATGGCTACACCTTC. Translating it yields CASSKEGIGVVHGYTF.